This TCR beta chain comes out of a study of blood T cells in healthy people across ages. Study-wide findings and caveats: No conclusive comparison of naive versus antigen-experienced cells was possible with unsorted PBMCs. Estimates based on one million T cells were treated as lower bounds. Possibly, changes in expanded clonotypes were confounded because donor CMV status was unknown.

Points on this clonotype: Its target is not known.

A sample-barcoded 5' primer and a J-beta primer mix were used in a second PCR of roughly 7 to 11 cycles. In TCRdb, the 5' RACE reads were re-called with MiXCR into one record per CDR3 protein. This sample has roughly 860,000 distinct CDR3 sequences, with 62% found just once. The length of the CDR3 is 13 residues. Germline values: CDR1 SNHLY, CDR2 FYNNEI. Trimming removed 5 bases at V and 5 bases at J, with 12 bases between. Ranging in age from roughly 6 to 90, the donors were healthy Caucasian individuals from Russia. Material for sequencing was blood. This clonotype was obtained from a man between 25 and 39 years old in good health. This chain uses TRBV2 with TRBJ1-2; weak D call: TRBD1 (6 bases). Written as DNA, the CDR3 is TGTGCCAGCAGTTCCGACAGGTCATATGGCTACACCTTC. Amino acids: CASSSDRSYGYTF.